This TCR beta chain is from a study of T cells in Graves' hyperthyroidism and ophthalmopathy. Across the study: Peripheral blood was obtained at initial diagnosis, preceding any treatment.

Study findings and constraints: Progression to ophthalmopathy was predicted a median of about 6.6 months early. Ophthalmopathy and stable hyperthyroidism were told apart by a 13 V-J model. Most thyroid clonotypes expanded above 0.001 were also detected in blood.

Amplification of TCR beta CDR3 regions used RNA as the template. RT-PCR in the first round (using the HTBI primer set) targeted the TCR CDR3. TCRdb re-derived calls from the multiplex PCR reads in MiXCR, one entry per CDR3 protein. This repertoire shows roughly 280,000 distinct CDR3 sequences, about 15% found once; its top ten account for about 50%. Deletions cut 6 bases from V and 6 bases from J, with 18 bases between. CDR3 length equals 15 residues. The germline CDR1 and CDR2 sequences are KGHSH and LQKENI. To note about this clonotype: Antigen: not known.

Specimen: blood. V is TRBV18 and J is TRBJ2-1, with D tentatively TRBD1 (6 bases). The TCR originated in a woman aged 55 to 70 with Graves' ophthalmopathy. The CDR3 region has the DNA TGTGCCAGCTCCCCCGGCCAGGGGTCGGGCAATGAGCAGTTCTTC. Translating gives CASSPGQGSGNEQFF.